This is a list of T cell receptor beta chains from one sample in a study of cytomegalovirus exposure and HLA in healthy donors. The table came from immunoSEQ multiplex PCR; TCRdb's copy has only in-frame clones and leaves some out. This table holds some 140,000 clones, about 82% found once. The sequenced material came from PBMCs. Receptor source: a human donor in good health. Each CDR3 is given without its conserved first and last residue.

TRBJ2-1	TRBV7-3	ASSLMGLAGNNEQF
TRBJ2-2	TRBV6-1	ASSELLNTGELF
TRBJ2-5	TRBV5-4	ASRYGTAVETQY
TRBJ2-7	TRBV10-3	AISDPRDTKYSYEQY
TRBJ2-2	TRBV4-3	ASSQERVQLLNTGELF
TRBJ1-1	TRBV9	ASSRAGGLNTEAF
TRBJ2-4	TRBV13	ASSPRGQGKNIQY
TRBJ2-1	TRBV5-1	ASSLVGTSGSTYNEQF
TRBJ2-5	TRBV15	ATSRDRAGELETQY
TRBJ2-3	TRBV11-3	ASSSGTDTQY
TRBJ2-1	TRBV5-1	ASSPGLAGGDYNEQF
TRBJ1-1	TRBV28	ASSLLTGGRNTEAF
TRBJ2-7	TRBV7-6	ASSSTTAYEQY
TRBJ2-2	TRBV5-1	GEPGQANTGELF
TRBJ2-5	TRBV25-1	ASSEVPVGREQETQY
TRBJ1-2	TRBV7-2	ASSDPHGAYGYT
TRBJ2-3	TRBV5-1	ASSLLAGVSDTQY
TRBJ2-7	TRBV27	ASRDTLTGTYEQY
TRBJ2-3	TRBV2	ASSLAGVDTQY
TRBJ2-5	TRBV6-6	ASRIAGVGETQY
TRBJ1-1	TRBV4-3	ASSQVALNTEAF
TRBJ2-1	TRBV10-2	ASSESGTSGNEQF